This T cell receptor (delta chain) comes out of a study of gamma-delta T cells after stem cell transplantation (dated by TCRdb to about 2016). The library was obtained by RT-PCR. The listed sequencing device is Illumina MiSeq. The public reads were reprocessed by TCRdb using CATT, and rows of matching DNA were later combined. Recorded for this sample are 2,700 or so delta-chain clones; 22% of them occurred a single time. The top ten hold under 30% of the sample. A distance of 23 bases separates the germline ends of V and J, which lose 3 bases and 0 bases respectively. The CDR3 contains 19 residues, cysteine and phenylalanine counted. Only the CDR3 region is kept as DNA, spanning 57 bases read in frame from base 1. The germline V gene provides CDR1 TSWWSYY and CDR2 QGS. Worth noting for this clone: The antigen it binds to is not known. Base qualities are not at hand, and no much larger clone is one base apart.

Sequencing input: gamma-delta T cells. The V and J segments used are TRDV1 and TRDJ1; matching of 5 bases hints at TRDD3 as the D gene. The source of this sequence is a human donor. It is not recorded whose cells these are; they may come from a transplant donor. The bases read TGTGCTCTTGGGGAGCCCCCGACTACGGGGGCCCCGTACACCGATAAACTCATCTTT. Translated, it gives CALGEPPTTGAPYTDKLIF.